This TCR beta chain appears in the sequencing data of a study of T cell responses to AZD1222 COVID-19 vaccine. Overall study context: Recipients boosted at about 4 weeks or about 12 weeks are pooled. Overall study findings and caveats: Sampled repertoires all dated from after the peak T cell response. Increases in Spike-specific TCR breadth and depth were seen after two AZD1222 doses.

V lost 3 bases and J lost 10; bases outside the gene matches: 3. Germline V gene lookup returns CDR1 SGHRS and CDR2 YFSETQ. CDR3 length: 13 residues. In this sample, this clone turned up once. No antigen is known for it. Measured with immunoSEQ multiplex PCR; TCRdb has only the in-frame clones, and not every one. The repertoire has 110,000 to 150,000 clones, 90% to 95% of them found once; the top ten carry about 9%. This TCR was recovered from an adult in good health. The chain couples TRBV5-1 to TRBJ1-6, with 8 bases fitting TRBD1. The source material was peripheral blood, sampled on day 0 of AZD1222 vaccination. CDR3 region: CASSYRDRSPLHF. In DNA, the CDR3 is TGCGCCAGCAGCTACCGGGACAGGTCACCCCTCCACTTT. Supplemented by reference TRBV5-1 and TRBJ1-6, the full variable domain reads KAGVTQTPRYLIKTRGQQVTLSCSPISGHRSVSWYQQTPGQGLQFLFEYFSETQRNKGNFPGRFSGRQFSNSRSEMNVSTLELGDSALYLCASSYRDRSPLHFGNGTRLTVT.